The 30 T cell receptor beta chains below were found in one sample sequenced in a study of cytomegalovirus exposure and HLA in healthy donors. PCR amplification relied on 60 Vbeta primers (plus 13 Jbeta primers). Clones were sequenced by immunoSEQ multiplex PCR, and TCRdb holds only the in-frame ones, with some missing. The data show over 130,000 clones, around 80% seen once. Sequenced: PBMCs. These receptors were taken from a man under 40 in good health and CMV-seropositive.

The CDR3 nucleotides read TGTGCCAGCAGTTACCGGGACAGGGGGCTACGTGAGCAGTTCTTC. Translated: CASSYRDRGLREQFF. V usage is TRBV2 and J usage is TRBJ2-1; TRBD1 aligns across 12 bases. Germline lookup yields CDR1 SNHLY and CDR2 FYNNEI. The CDR3 has 15 amino acids. J gave up 9 bases and V 5 bases, and 8 bases lay outside the gene matches.

The chain carries TRBV13 and TRBJ2-1; weak D call: TRBD1 (5 bases). Germline lookup yields CDR1 PRHDT and CDR2 FYEKMQ (reference sequence). CDR3 size: 16 residues. With 1 base removed from V and 0 bases from J, the gap between germline ends came to 10 bases. The CDR3, as DNA: TGTGCCAGCAGCTTAGTAGTTGACAGCTCCTACAATGAGCAGTTCTTC. The encoded protein is CASSLVVDSSYNEQFF.

This clone has only a few counts. This sequence joins TRBV7-2 and TRBJ2-3; TRBD2 might be the D (5 bases). The V gene lost 5 bases and the J gene lost 2 bases, with 17 bases spanning the gap. Germline CDR1 SGHTA, CDR2 FQGNSA. The CDR3 contains 16 residues. The CDR3 bases are TGTGCCAGCAGCGCCCGACGGGAATACTTCACAGATACGCAGTATTTT. Protein product: CASSARREYFTDTQYF.

The rearrangement links TRBV27 to TRBJ1-2; 8 bases are a match to TRBD1. The CDR3 spans 14 residues. CDR1 is MNHEY, CDR2 SMNVEV, per germline (reference sequence). V was pared by 5 bases and J by 7 bases, with 9 bases of the junction left unmatched. The DNA for the CDR3 is TGTGCCAGCAGTCGACAGGGGAGGATTGGTGGCTACACCTTC. It encodes CASSRQGRIGGYTF.

In this sample, this clone turned up once. J is TRBJ2-1 and V is TRBV9, with 13 bases matching TRBD2. CDR1 is SGDLS, CDR2 YYNGEE, per germline. V dropped 6 bases and J dropped 5; count of bases not matched to a gene: 8. This CDR3 has 16 amino acids. CDR3 sequence (DNA): TGTGCCAGCACCAGGAAGGGACTAGCGGGACACAATGAGCAGTTCTTC. Translated, it gives CASTRKGLAGHNEQFF. Full variable domain (missing parts from reference TRBV9 and TRBJ2-1): DSGVTQTPKHLITATGQRVTLRCSPRSGDLSVYWYQQSLDQGLQFLIQYYNGEERAKGNILERFSAQQFPDLHSELNLSSLELGDSALYFCASTRKGLAGHNEQFFGPGTRLTVL.

As for this clone: Its ends do not fully match the called genes, so a read error is possible. For the CDR3, the DNA is TGTTCCAGCAGAATCGCAGATACGCAGTATTTT. This codes for CSSRIADTQYF. The rearrangement links TRBV7-9 to TRBJ2-3, with no clear D. Germline V gives CDR1 SEHNR, CDR2 FQNEAQ (reference sequence). This CDR3 is built from 11 residues.

This chain links TRBV7-6 with TRBJ1-2; maybe TRBD1 (5 bases). The CDR3 has 14 amino acids. Trimming shortened V by 1 base and J by 4 bases, and 10 bases separated the two germline ends. Germline assignment: CDR1 SGHVS and CDR2 FNYEAQ. The chain's CDR3 is CASSLEAGGYGYTF. The CDR3 DNA reads as TGTGCCAGCAGCTTAGAGGCCGGGGGCTATGGCTACACCTTC.

The chain combines TRBV19 with TRBJ1-5, with 7 nucleotides matching TRBD1. This CDR3 is 14 amino acids long. The germline gives CDR1 LNHDA, CDR2 SQIVND (reference sequence). V shed 0 bases, J shed 5 bases, and the junction held 1 base outside the gene matches. The CDR3 DNA is TGTGCCAGTAGTATAGACAGGGGGGATCAGCCCCAGCATTTT. As protein: CASSIDRGDQPQHF.

V and J are TRBV7-9 and TRBJ1-1; possible D gene TRBD1, 5 bases. CDR1 and CDR2 from the germline V gene are SEHNR and FQNEAQ (reference sequence). This CDR3 is built from 13 residues. The ends were cut back, 1 base at V and 10 bases at J, with 13 bases in the middle. CDR3 nucleotides: TGTGCCAGCAGCTTAGTACGGGGGGAGGGAGCTTTCTTT. Translating gives CASSLVRGEGAFF.

V usage is TRBV10-2 and J usage is TRBJ2-7; 7 bases are shared with TRBD2. The CDR3 is made up of 18 amino acids. Germline V CDR1 and CDR2: WSHSY, SAAADI. V shed 0 bases, J shed 3 bases, and the junction held 14 bases outside the gene matches. As DNA, the CDR3 is TGCGCCAGCAGTGAGTCGGTGACTAGCCAAACCGGGAACTACGAGCAGTACTTC. This codes for CASSESVTSQTGNYEQYF.

This chain joins TRBV11-3 and TRBJ2-7, with 8 nucleotides matching TRBD2. Germline loops: CDR1 SGHNT, CDR2 YENEEA. This CDR3 comprises 14 residues. The V gene end was trimmed by 4 bases and the J gene end by 5 bases; junction bases not matched to a gene: 7. The CDR3 loop reads CASSSGTRSDEQYF. The CDR3, as DNA: TGTGCCAGCAGCTCCGGGACTAGGTCGGACGAGCAGTACTTC.

The rearrangement uses TRBV29-1 and TRBJ2-7, with D maybe TRBD2 (6 bases). The V end lost 4 bases, the J end lost 2 bases, and 12 bases lay between the germline ends. This CDR3 comprises 13 residues. Germline V lookup: CDR1 SQVTM, CDR2 ANQGSEA. This CDR3 reads CSVGGVPTYEQYF. CDR3 DNA sequence: TGCAGCGTTGGGGGGGTCCCCACCTACGAGCAGTACTTC.

The V call is TRBV5-6, the J call TRBJ2-7; a weak D match, TRBD1 (5 bases). CDR1 SGHDT and CDR2 YYEEEE come from the germline V gene. The CDR3 runs 14 residues. Trimming removed 0 bases at V and 5 bases at J, with 12 bases between. CDR3 protein: CASSLGREGNEQYF. The CDR3 DNA sequence: TGTGCCAGCAGCTTGGGCAGGGAAGGCAACGAGCAGTACTTC.

The gene calls are TRBV7-6 and TRBJ2-5; 8 positions agree with TRBD2. Germline V gives CDR1 SGHVS, CDR2 FNYEAQ. The length of the CDR3 is 14 residues. Trimming at V came to 5 bases and at J to 5 bases, leaving 7 bases not matched to a gene. DNA for the CDR3: TGTGCCAGCAGCGCAGCGGGGGCGCGGGAGACCCAGTACTTC. This translates into CASSAAGARETQYF.

The chain employs TRBV7-8 and TRBJ2-1; 10 bases align to TRBD1. Trimming took 6 bases from V and 2 from J; bases not matched to a gene: 4. CDR1 and CDR2 from the germline V gene are SGHVS and FQNEAQ. The CDR3 totals 15 residues. CDR3 DNA sequence: TGTGCCAGCAGTAAAGGACAGGGGGCCTACAATGAGCAGTTCTTC. This codes for CASSKGQGAYNEQFF.

This CDR3 is CASSSFAGDTYNEQFF. The CDR3 region has the DNA TGTGCCAGCAGTTCGTTTGCGGGAGATACCTACAATGAGCAGTTCTTC. The J gene is TRBJ2-1, the V gene TRBV27, with TRBD2 matching over 7 bases. Germline lookup yields CDR1 MNHEY and CDR2 SMNVEV (reference sequence). Unmatched junction bases numbered 8, after V lost 4 bases and J lost 2 bases. The CDR3 sequence is 16 residues long.

This clone has only a few counts. This chain links TRBV4-2 with TRBJ1-1, with D uncertain. V dropped 0 bases and J dropped 8 bases, with 7 bases sitting between them. The CDR3 sequence is 12 residues long. Germline loops: CDR1 LGHNA, CDR2 YNFKEQ. The CDR3 nucleotides read TGTGCCAGCAGCCAAGACGGACTAGAAGCTTTCTTT. It translates to CASSQDGLEAFF.

Points on this clone: Within the sample, other DNA sequences also encode this same CDR3. The rearrangement joins TRBV10-2 to TRBJ1-2, with 12 nucleotides matching TRBD1. Trimming removed 2 bases from V and 4 bases from J; junction bases left unmatched: 5. The CDR3 spans 16 residues. Germline values: CDR1 WSHSY, CDR2 SAAADI. The CDR3 is CASSEIGTGGLYGYTF. The CDR3 DNA reads as TGCGCCAGCAGTGAGATTGGGACAGGGGGCCTCTATGGCTACACCTTC.

The chain has TRBV5-4 and TRBJ1-2; 9 bases are a match to TRBD1. Germline V lookup: CDR1 SGHNT, CDR2 YYREEE (reference sequence). V lost 0 bases to trimming and J lost 6 bases; unmatched junction nucleotides: 9. CDR3 length equals 16 residues. The CDR3 DNA reads TGTGCCAGCAGCTTGGACCCCCTAACAGGGGGCGATGGCTACACCTTC. This encodes CASSLDPLTGGDGYTF.

The chain employs TRBV19 and TRBJ2-5, with TRBD2 matching 9 bases. With 10 bases clipped from V and 4 bases from J, the junction kept 7 bases outside the gene matches. The CDR3 extends over 13 amino acids. In germline, CDR1 is LNHDA, CDR2 SQIVND (reference sequence). CDR3 amino acids: CATNSGSGETQYF. The CDR3 coding sequence is TGTGCCACCAATAGCGGGAGCGGAGAGACCCAGTACTTC.

The chain couples TRBV5-1 to TRBJ2-2, with 8 bases lining up with TRBD2. Germline lookup yields CDR1 SGHRS and CDR2 YFSETQ. V was pared by 2 bases and J by 4 bases, with 4 bases of the junction left unmatched. The CDR3 has 15 amino acids. The CDR3 bases are TGCGCCAGCAGCTTCGGCGGGGGGCCCACCGGGGAGCTGTTTTTT. This encodes CASSFGGGPTGELFF.

The chain joins TRBV6-1 to TRBJ1-5; no clear D. V lost 8 bases and J lost 8, with 19 bases in between. Looked up from germline, CDR1 is MNHNS and CDR2 is SASEGT. The CDR3 runs to 14 residues. CDR3 protein: CASDARGRVEPQHF. The CDR3 nucleotides are TGTGCCAGCGACGCCCGTGGGAGAGTAGAGCCCCAGCATTTT.

This clone came up a few times. J is TRBJ2-7 and V is TRBV5-4; tentative D call: TRBD1 (5 bases). Per germline, CDR1 SGHNT and CDR2 YYREEE (reference sequence). V was clipped by 5 bases and J by 2 bases, with 17 bases between them. The CDR3 totals 15 residues. The CDR3 reads CASSPGADLTYEQYF. In DNA form, the CDR3 reads TGTGCCAGCAGTCCTGGGGCAGATCTTACCTACGAGCAGTACTTC.

The gene calls are TRBV11-3 and TRBJ2-1; TRBD1 is a possible D gene (6 bases). This CDR3 has 13 amino acids. Trimming left V 3 bases short and J 8 bases short, with 11 bases between. The germline CDR1 and CDR2 sequences are SGHNT and YENEEA. The CDR3 bases are TGTGCCAGCAGCTTGAGGGGGTGGGATGAGCAGTTCTTC. Its translation: CASSLRGWDEQFF.

J is TRBJ2-3 and V is TRBV10-1; a possible D gene is TRBD1 (5 bases). V lost 3 bases and J 4 bases, leaving 14 bases between the germline ends. The CDR3 is made up of 15 amino acids. In germline, CDR1 is WNHNN, CDR2 SYGVQD (reference sequence). This chain's CDR3 is CASSESTATADTQYF. The CDR3 DNA sequence: TGCGCCAGCAGTGAATCGACAGCAACCGCAGATACGCAGTATTTT.

The rearrangement joins TRBV18 to TRBJ2-7; tentative D call: TRBD2 (6 bases). This CDR3 is 14 amino acids long. V dropped 7 bases and J dropped 0 bases, with 13 bases sitting between them. Germline values: CDR1 KGHSH, CDR2 LQKENI. CDR3: CASFTGDSSYEQYF. DNA of the CDR3: TGTGCCAGCTTCACTGGGGACTCCTCCTACGAGCAGTACTTC.

The rearrangement links TRBV6-4 to TRBJ1-6; perhaps TRBD1 as D (6 bases). This CDR3 comprises 14 residues. The V end was cut by 3 bases, the J end by 9 bases, with 12 bases between. CDR1 MRHNA and CDR2 SNTAGT come from the germline V gene. CDR3 amino acids: CASSEAGAGSPLHF. In nucleotides, the CDR3 is TGTGCCAGCAGTGAGGCAGGGGCAGGTTCACCCCTCCACTTT.

V usage is TRBV4-1 and J usage is TRBJ1-5, with D possibly TRBD1 on 5 matching bases. Trimming took off 2 bases at V and 7 bases at J, with 15 bases between the two ends. The CDR3 length is 15 residues. Germline values: CDR1 MGHRA, CDR2 YSYEKL. The chain's CDR3 is CASSQTPGSVQPQHF. For the CDR3, the DNA is TGCGCCAGCAGCCAAACCCCAGGGTCGGTCCAGCCCCAGCATTTT.

The table lists this clone with a count of one. J is TRBJ1-2 and V is TRBV28; D may be TRBD1 (6 bases). Germline CDR1 MDHEN, CDR2 SYDVKM. The CDR3 spans 15 residues. V was clipped by 2 bases and J by 5 bases, with 15 bases between them. This chain's CDR3 is CASSLGGAWGYGYTF. CDR3 bases: TGTGCCAGCAGTTTAGGGGGGGCTTGGGGGTATGGCTACACCTTC.

The V call is TRBV5-1, the J call TRBJ2-3; tentatively, D is TRBD2 (6 bases). With 0 bases removed from V and 1 base from J, the gap between germline ends came to 9 bases. The CDR3 sequence is 15 residues long. The germline CDR1 and CDR2 sequences are SGHRS and YFSETQ. CDR3 coding DNA: TGCGCCAGCAGCTTGGTTTGGGGGGGCACAGATACGCAGTATTTT. Encoded protein: CASSLVWGGTDTQYF.